This TCR beta chain was recovered during a study of early stage breast cancer tumors. Study context: Among around 12 ER+/PR+/HER2- tumors, eight were ductal, four lobular. Study findings and constraints: Tumor and normal breast were distinguished via blood comparison in about 90% of the 16 patients.

Comment on this clone: Its antigen is unknown.

Germline lookup yields CDR1 MNHNY and CDR2 SVGAGI (reference sequence). This CDR3 has 16 amino acids. The V end was cut by 2 bases, the J end by 1 base, with 12 bases between. Sequenced by immunoSEQ multiplex PCR; TCRdb stores in-frame clones only, minus some. The sample has about 20,000 clones, about 70% seen once. This chain joins TRBV6-6 and TRBJ1-5; maybe TRBD1 (5 bases). The sequenced sample consisted of blood. This TCR came from a person in their sixties or seventies with breast cancer. The CDR3 region is CASSYGQGVSNQPQHF. The CDR3 DNA sequence: TGTGCCAGCAGTTACGGCCAGGGAGTGAGCAATCAGCCCCAGCATTTT.